This passage covers 22 T cell receptor beta chains from one sample sequenced in a study of T cell repertoires in ileal Crohn's disease. Indicated time point: neoterminal ileum biopsy at postoperative endoscopy, about 6 months after surgery. The protocol was immunoSEQ multiplex PCR, while the TCRdb copy is restricted to in-frame clones and leaves out a portion. The sample carries about 16,000 clones, approximately 70% recorded once. Material: ileal tissue. The receptors were sampled from an adult with Crohn's disease.

The CDR3, as DNA: TGTGCCAGCAGTTATAGTCAGGGGAAGGCTGAAGCTTTCTTT. Its protein is CASSYSQGKAEAFF. This chain uses TRBV6-6 with TRBJ1-1, with D maybe TRBD1 (6 bases). V was shortened by 3 bases and J by 6 bases, with 14 bases between the two germline ends. The germline gives CDR1 MNHNY, CDR2 SVGAGI (reference sequence). This CDR3 has 14 residues.

This clone was detected only once. This sequence joins TRBV5-4 and TRBJ1-2; 7 bases agree with TRBD1. CDR1 and CDR2 from the germline V gene are SGHNT and YYREEE (reference sequence). This CDR3 region has 14 residues. V was pared by 2 bases and J by 3 bases, with 4 bases of the junction left unmatched. The CDR3, as DNA: TGTGCCAGCAGCTTTGGGGACAGCTACTATGGCTACACCTTC. Translation gives CASSFGDSYYGYTF.

The chain uses TRBV6-5 and TRBJ2-2; a possible D gene is TRBD1 (5 bases). Germline V gene sequence: CDR1 MNHEY, CDR2 SVGAGI. Trimming took 7 bases from V and 1 from J, leaving 10 bases between them. This CDR3 has 14 amino acids. The CDR3 protein is CASKGAVNTGELFF. For the CDR3, the DNA is TGTGCCAGCAAAGGGGCAGTGAACACCGGGGAGCTGTTTTTT.

This clone was counted between two and nine times. V is TRBV6-6 and J is TRBJ1-3, with D possibly TRBD1 on 6 matching bases. This CDR3 has 15 amino acids. V dropped 0 bases and J dropped 2 bases, with 8 bases sitting between them. The germline V gene has CDR1 MNHNY and CDR2 SVGAGI (reference sequence). The CDR3: CASSYSTGPGNTIYF. The CDR3 DNA sequence: TGTGCCAGCAGTTACTCGACAGGTCCTGGAAACACCATATATTTT.

V and J are TRBV29-1 and TRBJ2-1; TRBD2 matches 7 bases. The length of the CDR3 is 13 residues. Germline values: CDR1 SQVTM, CDR2 ANQGSEA. V shed 7 bases and J 2 bases; nucleotides not matched to a gene: 5. The CDR3 is CSAQRGTYNEQFF. The CDR3 DNA sequence: TGCAGCGCGCAGCGGGGTACCTACAATGAGCAGTTCTTC.

V is TRBV5-1 and J is TRBJ2-3, with 15 bases fitting TRBD2. CDR3 length equals 17 residues. The germline V gene has CDR1 SGHRS and CDR2 YFSETQ. J lost 9 bases, V lost 4 bases, and 12 bases had no gene match. The DNA for the CDR3 is TGCGCCAGCAGCCGACCCCAAGGGACTAGCGGGGGGTTAACGCAGTATTTT. It specifies CASSRPQGTSGGLTQYF.

The chain links TRBV5-1 to TRBJ1-1; D ambiguous. The germline gives CDR1 SGHRS, CDR2 YFSETQ. V was cut by 1 base and J by 1 base, with 5 bases left in between. The CDR3 sequence is 13 residues long. The CDR3 sequence: CASSLLANTEAFF. In DNA form, the CDR3 reads TGCGCCAGCAGCTTGCTGGCGAACACTGAAGCTTTCTTT. Full variable domain (missing parts from reference TRBV5-1 and TRBJ1-1): KAGVTQTPRYLIKTRGQQVTLSCSPISGHRSVSWYQQTPGQGLQFLFEYFSETQRNKGNFPGRFSGRQFSNSRSEMNVSTLELGDSALYLCASSLLANTEAFFGQGTRLTVV.

The chain uses TRBV5-6 and TRBJ2-7; 7 positions match TRBD2. With V trimmed by 4 bases and J by 7 bases, 11 bases remained unmatched. Germline V gene sequence: CDR1 SGHDT, CDR2 YYEEEE. This CDR3 contains 14 residues. The chain's CDR3 is CASSRGGAGREQYF. CDR3 sequence (DNA): TGTGCCAGCAGCCGCGGTGGGGCCGGGAGGGAGCAGTACTTC.

The chain has TRBV5-6 and TRBJ1-1; D gene uncertain. The germline gives CDR1 SGHDT, CDR2 YYEEEE. The CDR3 runs 14 residues. Deletions cut 5 bases from V and 3 bases from J, with 14 bases between. The CDR3 DNA reads as TGTGCCAGCAGGTTCGGTTACGGGGACACTGAAGCTTTCTTT. Protein: CASRFGYGDTEAFF.

V gene TRBV19 combines with J gene TRBJ1-1, with 7 bases lining up with TRBD1. The CDR3 is 14 amino acids. V shed 5 bases and J 2 bases; nucleotides not matched to a gene: 5. CDR1 is LNHDA, CDR2 SQIVND, per germline (reference sequence). The CDR3 sequence: CASSPDRVNTEAFF. CDR3 DNA: TGTGCCAGTAGTCCCGACAGGGTTAACACTGAAGCTTTCTTT.

This chain connects TRBV11-3 to TRBJ2-7, with 7 nucleotides matching TRBD1. Germline V CDR1 and CDR2: SGHNT, YENEEA. V trimming: 3 bases; J trimming: 2 bases; junction bases outside the gene matches: 13. The CDR3 sequence is 17 residues long. CDR3 loop: CASSFHLRDRGTYEQYF. CDR3 nucleotide sequence: TGTGCCAGCAGCTTCCATCTCCGGGACAGAGGTACCTACGAGCAGTACTTC. The whole variable domain, remainder taken from reference TRBV11-3 and TRBJ2-7, is EAGVVQSPRYKIIEKKQPVAFWCNPISGHNTLYWYLQNLGQGPELLIRYENEEAVDDSQLPKDRFSAERLKGVDSTLKIQPAELGDSAVYLCASSFHLRDRGTYEQYFGPGTRLTVT.

There are a few counts of this clone. The V gene is TRBV5-5, the J gene TRBJ2-1; perhaps TRBD2 as D (7 bases). The CDR3 covers 16 residues. Germline-derived CDR1 and CDR2 are SGHKS and YYEKEE (reference sequence). The V end lost 2 bases, the J end lost 6 bases, and 18 bases lay between the germline ends. CDR3 DNA: TGTGCCAGCAGCTTTGTACGGGGGGCGCGAGGCAATGAGCAGTTCTTC. Its protein product is CASSFVRGARGNEQFF. Together with reference TRBV5-5 and TRBJ2-1, the CDR3 gives the full variable domain: DAGVTQSPTHLIKTRGQQVTLRCSPISGHKSVSWYQQVLGQGPQFIFQYYEKEERGRGNFPDRFSARQFPNYSSELNVNALLLGDSALYLCASSFVRGARGNEQFFGPGTRLTVL.

This clone was counted once. The rearrangement joins TRBV5-6 to TRBJ2-7, with 10 bases identical to TRBD2. The CDR3 is made up of 15 amino acids. The V gene's germline CDR1 is SGHDT and CDR2 YYEEEE. Unmatched junction bases numbered 9, after V lost 5 bases and J lost 4 bases. DNA for the CDR3: TGTGCCAGCAGTAGACCGGGACTAGCGCGATACGAGCAGTACTTC. The encoded protein is CASSRPGLARYEQYF.

The chain combines TRBV18 with TRBJ1-2; the D gene is possibly TRBD1 (6 bases). The CDR3 has 13 amino acids. Looked up from germline, CDR1 is KGHSH and CDR2 is LQKENI. Trimming took off 3 bases at V and 8 bases at J, with 13 bases between the two ends. This CDR3 reads CASSPTEQGGYTF. The CDR3 DNA is TGTGCCAGCTCACCCACCGAACAGGGAGGCTACACCTTC.

The rearrangement uses TRBV30 and TRBJ1-2; no definite D call. Deletions cut 4 bases from V and 8 bases from J, with 11 bases between. Germline values: CDR1 GTSNPN, CDR2 SVGIG (reference sequence). CDR3 length: 11 amino acids. Written as DNA, the CDR3 is TGTGCCTGGACGAGAGGCGGCGGCTACACCTTC. It translates to CAWTRGGGYTF.

CDR3 sequence (DNA): TGTGCCAGCAAGTTGGCTAGCGGCTCCACCGGGGAGCTGTTTTTT. Its translation: CASKLASGSTGELFF. V usage is TRBV6-1 and J usage is TRBJ2-2; the match to TRBD2 covers 7 bases. The germline V gene has CDR1 MNHNS and CDR2 SASEGT. V gave up 7 bases and J gave up 4 bases; unmatched junction bases: 9. The CDR3 extends over 15 amino acids.

This clone was detected only once. The chain couples TRBV15 to TRBJ2-1, with D possibly matching TRBD1 (6 bases). Trimming took 0 bases from V and 4 from J, leaving 13 bases between them. Germline CDR1 LNHNV, CDR2 YYDKDF (reference sequence). The CDR3 has 16 residues. For the CDR3, the DNA is TGTGCCACCAGCAGAGAGGGGTGGGGGACATACAATGAGCAGTTCTTC. This translates into CATSREGWGTYNEQFF. The full variable domain, completed using reference TRBV15 and TRBJ2-1, is DAMVIQNPRYQVTQFGKPVTLSCSQTLNHNVMYWYQQKSSQAPKLLFHYYDKDFNNEADTPDNFQSRRPNTSFCFLDIRSPGLGDTAMYLCATSREGWGTYNEQFFGPGTRLTVL.

This CDR3 is CASSSDPGGEQYF. Written as DNA, the CDR3 is TGTGCCAGCTCATCGGACCCGGGGGGCGAGCAGTACTTC. The chain carries TRBV18 and TRBJ2-5; 7 bases agree with TRBD2. The last part of the DNA fits TRBJ2-7 better; the J call may be wrong. Germline V CDR1 and CDR2: KGHSH, LQKENI. The CDR3 is 13 residues long.

The CDR3 here is CASSVAAGGETQYF. The CDR3 nucleotides are TGTGCCAGCAGCGTAGCTGCGGGTGGAGAGACCCAGTACTTC. This chain joins TRBV9 and TRBJ2-5, with D maybe TRBD2 (5 bases). From germline, CDR1 is SGDLS and CDR2 YYNGEE. The V end was cut by 0 bases, the J end by 4 bases, with 10 bases between. The CDR3 has 14 amino acids.

The chain carries TRBV5-1 and TRBJ2-2; TRBD2 agrees at 9 bases. The CDR3 runs 15 residues. The V and J ends lost 3 bases and 5 bases, in that order; junction bases with no gene match: 5. Germline V gives CDR1 SGHRS, CDR2 YFSETQ. The CDR3 sequence: CASSSAAGGTGELFF. The CDR3 bases are TGCGCCAGCAGCTCTGCTGCGGGAGGGACCGGGGAGCTGTTTTTT.

There are a few counts of this clone. This sequence joins TRBV5-4 and TRBJ2-4, with D possibly being TRBD1 (6 bases). The germline V gene encodes CDR1 SGHNT and CDR2 YYREEE (reference sequence). V was pared by 0 bases and J by 7 bases, with 11 bases between. This CDR3 contains 14 residues. The chain's CDR3 is CASSLVRGSNIQYF. CDR3 sequence (DNA): TGTGCCAGCAGCTTGGTCAGGGGTTCTAACATTCAGTACTTC. Looking up the rest from reference TRBV5-4 and TRBJ2-4 gives the full variable domain: ETGVTQSPTHLIKTRGQQVTLRCSSQSGHNTVSWYQQALGQGPQFIFQYYREEENGRGNFPPRFSGLQFPNYSSELNVNALELDDSALYLCASSLVRGSNIQYFGAGTRLSVL.

In nucleotides, the CDR3 is TGTGCCAGCAGTGAATTCGGGGGTTCGAGATACAATGAGCAGTTCTTC. This codes for CASSEFGGSRYNEQFF. This chain joins TRBV6-1 and TRBJ2-1, with D possibly matching TRBD2 (6 bases). The CDR3 loop spans 16 amino acids. V was shortened by 2 bases and J by 4 bases, with 15 bases between the two germline ends. Germline assignment: CDR1 MNHNS and CDR2 SASEGT.